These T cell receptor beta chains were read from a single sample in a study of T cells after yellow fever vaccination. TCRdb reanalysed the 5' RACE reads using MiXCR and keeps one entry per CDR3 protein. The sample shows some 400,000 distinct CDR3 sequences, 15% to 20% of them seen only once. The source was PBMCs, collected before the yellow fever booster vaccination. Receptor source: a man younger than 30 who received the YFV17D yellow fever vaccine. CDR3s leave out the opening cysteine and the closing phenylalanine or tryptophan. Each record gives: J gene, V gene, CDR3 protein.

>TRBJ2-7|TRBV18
ASSPGGGPYEQY
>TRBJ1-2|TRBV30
AWSVDNQGGYT
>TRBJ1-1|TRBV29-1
SVGYGVDTEAF
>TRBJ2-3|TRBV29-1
SVGGPGGTQY
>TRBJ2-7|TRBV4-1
ASSQGMGGLYEQY
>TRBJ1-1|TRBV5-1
ASRGGRSTEAF
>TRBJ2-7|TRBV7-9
ASSLGDGYS
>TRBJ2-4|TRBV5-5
ASRPDRVGNIQY
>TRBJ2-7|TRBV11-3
ASSLGGGGYEQY
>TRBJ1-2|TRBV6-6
ASSSRGSPGQGSYT
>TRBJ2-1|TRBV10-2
ASSENPGSYNEQF
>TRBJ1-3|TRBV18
ASSPIYPRGVLSGNTIY
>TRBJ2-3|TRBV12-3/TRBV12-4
ASSELAGSETGY
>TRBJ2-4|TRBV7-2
ASSFVPPGPYGNIQY
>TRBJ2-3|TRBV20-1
SATTMGRGSTDTQY
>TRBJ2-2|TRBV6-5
ASSYAGELF
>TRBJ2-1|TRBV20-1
SARTSGTYNEQF
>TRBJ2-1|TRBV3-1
ASSRRGDEQF
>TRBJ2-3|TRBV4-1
ASSQLGRTSTDTQY
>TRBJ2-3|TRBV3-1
ASTTGSTQY
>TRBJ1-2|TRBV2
ASGELRRPNYGYT
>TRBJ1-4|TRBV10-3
AIGGTSDYRDIEKLS
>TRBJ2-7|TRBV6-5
ASSPWDAARREQY
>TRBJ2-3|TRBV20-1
SAREGAATQY
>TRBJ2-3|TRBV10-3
AISAVVRRGTDTQY
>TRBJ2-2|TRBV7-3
ASSTDTGELF
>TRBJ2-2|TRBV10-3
ATKTGTQYTGELF
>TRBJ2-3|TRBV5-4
ASSPKGSGGTDTQY
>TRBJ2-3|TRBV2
ASRGPAGGRRDTQY
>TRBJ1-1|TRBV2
ASFDLRGYTEAF
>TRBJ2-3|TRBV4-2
ASSQDRLPRDTQY
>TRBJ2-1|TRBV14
ASSQDAPFEQF
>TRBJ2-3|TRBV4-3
ASSQDYRDRQATDTQY
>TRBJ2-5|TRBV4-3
ASSQDHRKTQY
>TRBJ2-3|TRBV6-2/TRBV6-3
ASRLQGWSATDTQY
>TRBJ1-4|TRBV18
ASSPFSGTPRLGEKLF
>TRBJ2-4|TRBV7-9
ASSELTGVAIQY
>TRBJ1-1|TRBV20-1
SASSSHNTEAF
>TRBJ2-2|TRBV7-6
ASSYQNTGELF
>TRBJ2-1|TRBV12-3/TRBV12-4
ASTQGSSYNEQF
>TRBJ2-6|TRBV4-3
ASSQRPAGANVLT
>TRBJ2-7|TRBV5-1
ASSPPGGREQY
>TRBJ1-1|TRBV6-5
ASSSLRFGNTEAF
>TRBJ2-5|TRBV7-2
ASSLPGLAGQETQY
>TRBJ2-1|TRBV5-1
ASQRGTSGGAVDNEQF
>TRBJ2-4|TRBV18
ASSPPEWQGLGKNIQY
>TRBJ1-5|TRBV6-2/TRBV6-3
ASSYGVLSNQPQH
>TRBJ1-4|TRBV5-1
ASTPGVTNEKLF
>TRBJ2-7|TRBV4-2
ASSQDLLYYEQY
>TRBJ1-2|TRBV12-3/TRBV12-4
ASRTTANYGYT
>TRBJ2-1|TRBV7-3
ASSLQGQGKLSNEQF
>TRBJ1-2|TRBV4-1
ASSQEPPGTVYGYT
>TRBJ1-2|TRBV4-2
ASSQGSLGYGYT
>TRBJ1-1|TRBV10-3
AISSGTGEAF
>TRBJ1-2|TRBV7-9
ASERDRATDGYT
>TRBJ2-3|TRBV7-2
ASSYRTAAHTQY
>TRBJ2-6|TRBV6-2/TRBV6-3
ASSSGTGTGANVLT
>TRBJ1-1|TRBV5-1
ASSSGTVGTEAF
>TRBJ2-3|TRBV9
ASSREGSTQY
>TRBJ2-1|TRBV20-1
SARHGGDEQF